This T cell receptor beta chain was recovered during a study of blood T cell repertoires in COVID-19. Study-wide background: Acute and convalescent COVID-19 specimens originated in the United States, Italy and Spain. In each case, the material was cDNA or gDNA derived from T cells, B-cell-depleted T cells, or PBMCs.

This clone has only a few counts. The protocol was immunoSEQ multiplex PCR, while the TCRdb copy is restricted to in-frame clones and leaves out a portion. The table has approximately 50,000 clones, around 80% seen once. The sequence was obtained from a man in his 70s with acute or convalescent COVID-19. Sequenced input: peripheral blood.

The CDR3 region is CASSDEGNTIYF. CDR3 coding DNA: TGTGCCAGCAGTGACGAGGGAAACACCATATATTTT. The chain is built from TRBV6-1 and TRBJ1-3, with unresolved D. V was cut by 3 bases and J by 4 bases, with 4 bases left in between. Germline CDR1 MNHNS, CDR2 SASEGT. This CDR3 is built from 12 residues.